These T cell receptor beta chains were read from a single sample in a study of neurological immune-mediated disorders. TCRdb passed the 5' RACE reads through MiXCR, listing each CDR3 protein once. The sample records under 45,000 distinct CDR3 sequences, less than 5% being singletons. The source material was PBMCs. The origin of the receptors is a man aged 25 to 40 with multiple sclerosis. Each CDR3 is given without its conserved first and last residue. A D gene is named only where the DNA matches it firmly.

D | J | V | CDR3
TRBD1 | TRBJ2-1 | TRBV10-3 | ATLSTGGVGEQF
- | TRBJ1-2 | TRBV12-3/TRBV12-4 | ASSLIPGYGYT
TRBD1 | TRBJ1-6 | TRBV6-2/TRBV6-3 | ATSRGVGSPLN
- | TRBJ2-3 | TRBV7-2 | ASSTHGDTQY
- | TRBJ2-3 | TRBV28 | ASSTLWTDTQY
TRBD2 | TRBJ2-1 | TRBV15 | ATSRAATSGVTNEQF
- | TRBJ2-1 | TRBV7-2 | ASSLMSAARI
- | TRBJ1-4 | TRBV20-1 | SGLGTTNEKLF
- | TRBJ2-5 | TRBV21-1 | ASRITLPSDRLGETQY
- | TRBJ1-3 | TRBV12-3/TRBV12-4 | ASSSLLTGNTIY
TRBD2 | TRBJ2-5 | TRBV6-6 | ASSSGLAEKQETQY
- | TRBJ2-6 | TRBV12-3/TRBV12-4 | ASSFAGLSGANVLT
- | TRBJ2-7 | TRBV15 | ATSRDKGNSEQY
- | TRBJ1-3 | TRBV6-5 | ASGVRNTIY
TRBD1 | TRBJ2-7 | TRBV5-1 | ASSYGTAQGEQY
- | TRBJ1-2 | TRBV20-1 | SASQNNYGYT
- | TRBJ1-2 | TRBV5-1 | ASSLLGAGYT
TRBD1 | TRBJ1-6 | TRBV6-2/TRBV6-3 | ASRTGSSPLN
TRBD1 | TRBJ1-4 | TRBV24-1 | ATSGQGNEKLF
- | TRBJ2-7 | TRBV10-3 | AISEERYEQY
TRBD1 | TRBJ1-1 | TRBV12-3/TRBV12-4 | ASTPGQRAF
- | TRBJ2-3 | TRBV20-1 | SARGAGAADTQY
- | TRBJ2-6 | TRBV12-3/TRBV12-4 | ASSLSGSGANVLT
- | TRBJ1-6 | TRBV5-1 | ASSVGTSNSPLH
- | TRBJ1-5 | TRBV19 | ASSSTGSPSAPQH
- | TRBJ2-3 | TRBV5-1 | ASHQRGVDTQY
- | TRBJ2-1 | TRBV5-1 | ASSPDRRQGNEQF
TRBD2 | TRBJ2-5 | TRBV14 | ASSQYDLGGETQY
- | TRBJ1-5 | TRBV15 | ATSRGRSNQPQH
TRBD1 | TRBJ2-7 | TRBV2 | ASRGDRKGYEQY
TRBD1 | TRBJ2-7 | TRBV4-3 | ASSQAGTGYYEQY
- | TRBJ1-5 | TRBV3-1 | ASSRQNQPQH
- | TRBJ2-7 | TRBV6-5 | ASSYSPLSGEQY
- | TRBJ1-1 | TRBV5-5 | ASSAQAYTEAF
TRBD1 | TRBJ1-5 | TRBV20-1 | SADGQGTDQPQN
- | TRBJ2-4 | TRBV5-1 | ASSLGAGKNIQY
TRBD2 | TRBJ2-7 | TRBV5-1 | ASSTSVGGEQY
TRBD2 | TRBJ2-5 | TRBV24-1 | ATSATSGGRETQY
- | TRBJ1-4 | TRBV4-3 | ASSQELNSEKLF
- | TRBJ1-1 | TRBV14 | ASSRMNTEAF
- | TRBJ2-6 | TRBV18 | ASSPTGLSGANVLT
- | TRBJ1-1 | TRBV12-3/TRBV12-4 | ASSPHQQSGAF
- | TRBJ2-2 | TRBV7-2 | ASAIELGYTGELF
TRBD1 | TRBJ1-1 | TRBV4-1 | ASSQAAQGFELDTEAF
TRBD1 | TRBJ2-5 | TRBV10-3 | ASSEVTGGSETQY
- | TRBJ2-3 | TRBV5-1 | ASSLVGSGRTDTQY
- | TRBJ1-5 | TRBV20-1 | SARDAIRAGHSNQPQN
- | TRBJ2-5 | TRBV5-6 | ASSPERRETQY
- | TRBJ2-1 | TRBV5-1 | ASSLGDTTYNEQF
TRBD2 | TRBJ2-3 | TRBV20-1 | SPGLAGGTDTQY
TRBD1 | TRBJ2-2 | TRBV27 | ASGRDRATGELF
- | TRBJ2-7 | TRBV5-1 | ASSLRLFDEQY
TRBD1 | TRBJ1-3 | TRBV18 | ASSPPGTGGSIGNTIY